The clone carrying this T cell receptor (beta chain) was picked up a small number of times. This specimen belongs to a study of shared clonotypes between healthy human individuals. The CDR3 length is 17 residues. V lost 6 bases, J lost 1 base, and 11 bases stayed unmatched. Germline-derived CDR1 and CDR2 are MNHEY and SMNVEV (reference sequence). Sequenced by immunoSEQ multiplex PCR; TCRdb stores in-frame clones only, minus some. The sample consists of under 850,000 clones, just under 75% of them appearing once. The sequence came from a woman in her twenties or thirties in good health. The gene calls are TRBV27 and TRBJ2-2; 7 bases line up with TRBD1. The sample comprised memory CD4+ T cells sorted from blood. As for subset: CD45RA-negative fraction. In DNA form, the CDR3 reads TGTGCCAGCAGCCGACCAATGGGACAGATGAACACCGGGGAGCTGTTTTTT. Its protein product is CASSRPMGQMNTGELFF.